These 28 T cell receptor beta chains originate from one sample sequenced in a study of post-analysis software for immune sequencing data (dated by TCRdb to about 2015). Broad study findings and their caveats: Patients showed significantly higher frequencies than controls for a handful of TRBV segments, among them TRBV5-6, TRBV5-1 and TRBV20-1.

Receptor libraries were prepared by PCR. Data came from an Illumina HiSeq 2500. To reduce PCR and sequencing biases, unique molecular identifiers were incorporated into the TCR beta cDNA libraries. TCRdb redid the processing of the public reads, applying fastp at Q25 and MiXCR, and retained in-frame beta chains. Rows with a matching CDR3 protein are joined into one entry that keeps the most common DNA and genes. The sample records roughly 620,000 distinct CDR3 sequences, 44% of which are singletons. The ten largest clonotypes hold roughly 1.8% of the sample. Their antigens remain unidentified. The sample was blood. The receptors here all came from a girl aged 10 to 17 with multiple sclerosis.

This clonotype was counted a few times. The chain is built from TRBV20-1 and TRBJ2-7; TRBD2 matches at 7 bases. This CDR3 has 16 residues. V was pared by 6 bases and J by 0 bases, with 14 bases of the junction left unmatched. Per the germline V gene, CDR1 is DFQATT and CDR2 is SNEGSKA (reference sequence). CDR3 in amino acids: CSALLGEGKSSYEQYF. The CDR3 region has the DNA TGCAGTGCCCTTTTGGGGGAGGGTAAAAGCTCCTACGAGCAGTACTTC.

The genes are TRBV10-2 and TRBJ1-5, with TRBD1 matching 7 bases. Germline loops: CDR1 WSHSY, CDR2 SAAADI. The V gene end was trimmed by 2 bases and the J gene end by 7 bases; junction bases not matched to a gene: 5. CDR3 size: 14 residues. CDR3 loop: CASSEAGGQQPQHF. CDR3 sequence (DNA): TGCGCCAGCAGTGAGGCCGGGGGACAGCAGCCCCAGCATTTT.

This clonotype came up a few times. This rearrangement joins TRBV5-1 to TRBJ2-1; D is unclear. CDR3 length: 16 residues. In germline, CDR1 is SGHRS, CDR2 YFSETQ. The germline V and J ends were trimmed by 6 bases and 6 bases, with 22 bases remaining between them. The CDR3 loop is CASTYVGSLFANEQFF. For the CDR3, the DNA is TGCGCCAGCACCTACGTCGGTAGCTTGTTCGCCAATGAGCAGTTCTTC.

The gene calls are TRBV28 and TRBJ2-7, with 10 bases identical to TRBD1. The trim removed 7 bases at V and 7 bases at J, leaving 13 bases unmatched. Germline V gene data show CDR1 as MDHEN and CDR2 as SYDVKM. The CDR3 is made up of 15 amino acids. The CDR3 DNA reads TGTGCCAGCATCGAGGCGGGGACAGGGGCCGTGGAGCAGTACTTC. Translation gives CASIEAGTGAVEQYF.

The V and J genes are TRBV6-6 and TRBJ1-2, with unresolved D. Germline V gene sequence: CDR1 MNHNY, CDR2 SVGAGI (reference sequence). Trimming stripped 6 bases from V and 10 bases from J, with 12 bases between. The CDR3 is made up of 11 amino acids. CDR3 amino acids: CASRRDTDYTF. As DNA, the CDR3 is TGTGCCAGCAGGCGCGACACGGACTACACCTTC.

The V and J genes are TRBV4-1 and TRBJ2-1; D remains ambiguous. Trimming removed 2 bases from V and 5 bases from J, with 13 bases in between. The CDR3 length is 15 residues. Germline CDR1 MGHRA, CDR2 YSYEKL. CDR3 DNA: TGCGCCAGCAGCCAAATAGTTGTTGAGAACAATGAGCAGTTCTTC. Protein: CASSQIVVENNEQFF.

The chain links TRBV4-1 to TRBJ1-4, with unresolved D. V shed 2 bases and J shed 8 bases, with 15 bases lying between them. This CDR3 comprises 15 residues. Germline V CDR1 and CDR2: MGHRA, YSYEKL. Here the CDR3 reads CASSQPTKGGEKLFF. The CDR3 DNA sequence: TGCGCCAGCAGCCAACCAACGAAGGGTGGGGAAAAACTGTTTTTT.

The V and J genes are TRBV7-9 and TRBJ2-1; D is uncertain. Trimming shortened V by 5 bases and J by 8 bases, and 7 bases separated the two germline ends. The CDR3 extends over 11 amino acids. CDR1 SEHNR and CDR2 FQNEAQ come from the germline V gene (reference sequence). The CDR3 DNA sequence: TGTGCCAGCAGCATCCGATATGAGCAGTTCTTC. It specifies CASSIRYEQFF.

In the case of this clonotype: The junction differs from germline at one of its ends, possibly a read error. The CDR3 loop reads CAGSFLGAMNTEAFF. The CDR3 nucleotides are TGTGCCGGCAGCTTCCTGGGAGCCATGAACACTGAAGCTTTCTTT. The J gene is TRBJ1-1, the V gene TRBV5-5; D is unclear. Looked up from germline, CDR1 is SGHKS and CDR2 is YYEKEE (reference sequence). There are 15 residues in the CDR3.

The chain uses TRBV5-1 and TRBJ2-7; D call uncertain. Trimming pared 3 bases from V and 2 bases from J, leaving 9 bases between. Germline V lookup: CDR1 SGHRS, CDR2 YFSETQ. The CDR3 has 13 amino acids. For the CDR3, the DNA is TGCGCCAGCAGCTGGGCCGGAGCCTACGAGCAGTACTTC. It is translated as CASSWAGAYEQYF.

This chain joins TRBV7-8 and TRBJ2-3; possible D gene TRBD2, 6 bases. Germline V gives CDR1 SGHVS, CDR2 FQNEAQ. Trimming removed 5 bases from V and 6 bases from J, with 12 bases in between. CDR3 length equals 13 residues. Here the CDR3 reads CASSGAEGDTQYF. DNA of the CDR3: TGTGCCAGCAGCGGGGCGGAGGGGGATACGCAGTATTTT.

This clonotype has just a few counts. The CDR3 spells CASGAVGQARTEAFF. The CDR3 DNA reads as TGCGCCAGCGGGGCCGTCGGGCAGGCTCGCACTGAAGCTTTCTTT. This rearrangement joins TRBV5-1 to TRBJ1-1; a possible D gene is TRBD1 (5 bases). With 7 bases removed from V and 4 bases from J, the gap between germline ends came to 20 bases. Germline CDR1 SGHRS, CDR2 YFSETQ. The CDR3 totals 15 residues.

The V and J genes are TRBV20-1 and TRBJ2-5, with D uncertain. Germline V lookup: CDR1 DFQATT, CDR2 SNEGSKA (reference sequence). Trimming took off 5 bases at V and 2 bases at J, with 6 bases between the two ends. There are 11 residues in the CDR3. CDR3 in DNA: TGCAGTGCTGCCGATCAAGAGACCCAGTACTTC. Protein sequence: CSAADQETQYF.

This clonotype has more than one count but fewer than ten. This chain joins TRBV29-1 and TRBJ2-1; 9 bases are shared with TRBD2. Germline assignment: CDR1 SQVTM and CDR2 ANQGSEA. The V and J ends lost 3 bases and 5 bases, in that order; junction bases with no gene match: 5. CDR3 length equals 14 residues. The CDR3 reads CSVESSSGNNEQFF. The DNA for the CDR3 is TGCAGCGTTGAGTCGTCTAGCGGGAACAATGAGCAGTTCTTC.

This clonotype appeared a few times. CDR3 DNA: TGTGCCAGCAGCGCACAGGGTTGGGGCTACACCTTC. It encodes CASSAQGWGYTF. The chain uses TRBV7-9 and TRBJ1-2; D is perhaps TRBD1 (6 bases). V was trimmed by 5 bases and J by 8 bases, leaving 12 bases between them. Germline V gene data show CDR1 as SEHNR and CDR2 as FQNEAQ (reference sequence). The CDR3 covers 12 residues.

The chain carries TRBV6-5 and TRBJ2-4; D perhaps matches TRBD1 (6 bases). CDR1 and CDR2 from the germline V gene are MNHEY and SVGAGI. Trimming cost V 6 bases and J 7 bases, with 13 bases left between them. The CDR3 spans 13 residues. CDR3 DNA sequence: TGTGCCAGCAGATACGACAGGTTCAACATTCAGTACTTC. It specifies CASRYDRFNIQYF.

The V gene is TRBV5-1, the J gene TRBJ1-1; 9 nucleotides align to TRBD1. V lost 8 bases, J lost 0 bases, and 17 bases stayed unmatched. The CDR3 has 18 residues. Germline loops: CDR1 SGHRS, CDR2 YFSETQ. The CDR3 DNA follows: TGCGCCAGTTCCCCTCCCGGGACAGGGTTTCAGGTGAACACTGAAGCTTTCTTT. This encodes CASSPPGTGFQVNTEAFF.

This clonotype turned up a few times. The rearrangement links TRBV4-1 to TRBJ1-2, with D possibly matching TRBD1 (6 bases). The CDR3 has 14 residues. Germline CDR1 and CDR2: MGHRA and YSYEKL. V lost 1 base, J lost 4 bases, and 10 bases lay in between. The CDR3 region is CASSQGGGGYGYTF. The CDR3, as DNA: TGCGCCAGCAGCCAAGGCGGGGGCGGCTATGGCTACACCTTC.

V is TRBV3-1 and J is TRBJ2-5; D is ambiguous. The DNA matches TRBJ2-7 better at its end, which makes the J call doubtful. CDR1 and CDR2 (germline): LGHDT, YNNKEL (reference sequence). This CDR3 has 13 amino acids. CDR3: CASSQTTTGEQYF. The CDR3 DNA reads TGTGCCAGCAGCCAAACAACCACCGGCGAGCAGTACTTC.

This clonotype was counted a few times. The gene calls are TRBV29-1 and TRBJ2-3, with 8 bases lining up with TRBD1. The germline CDR1 and CDR2 sequences are SQVTM and ANQGSEA. V was clipped by 7 bases and J by 1 base; unmatched bases: 7. CDR3 length: 14 residues. DNA for the CDR3: TGCAGCGCTGACAGGGGAATCGGCACAGATACGCAGTATTTT. Protein sequence: CSADRGIGTDTQYF.

The genes are TRBV7-2 and TRBJ2-7; D is unclear. The germline CDR1 and CDR2 sequences are SGHTA and FQGNSA. Trimming stripped 3 bases from V and 0 bases from J, with 15 bases between. CDR3 length equals 16 residues. The CDR3 DNA follows: TGTGCCAGCAGCTTGGGTCGGTCCTTGAGCTCCTACGAGCAGTACTTC. Translation gives CASSLGRSLSSYEQYF.

As concerns this clonotype: The conserved phenylalanine or tryptophan is not found at the CDR3 terminus, so this likely reflects a read error. The chain employs TRBV12-3 or TRBV12-4 and TRBJ1-1; tentatively, D is TRBD1 (5 bases). With 3 bases removed from V and 10 bases from J, the gap between germline ends came to 12 bases. The CDR3 has 12 amino acids. Written as DNA, the CDR3 is TGTGCCAGCAGTTTTCAGGGAGGAAGAGCTTTCCTT. Amino acids: CASSFQGGRAFL.

The chain is built from TRBV4-1 and TRBJ1-4; D is uncertain. V was trimmed by 4 bases and J by 10 bases, leaving 10 bases between them. CDR3 length: 12 residues. Germline V CDR1 and CDR2: MGHRA, YSYEKL. For the CDR3, the DNA is TGCGCCAGCAGCCTACCGCGGGGAAAACTGTTTTTT. Residues: CASSLPRGKLFF.

There are a few counts of this clonotype. The chain employs TRBV5-1 and TRBJ2-1; weak D call: TRBD2 (5 bases). Trimming shortened V by 0 bases and J by 6 bases, and 13 bases separated the two germline ends. CDR3 size: 15 residues. Per the germline V gene, CDR1 is SGHRS and CDR2 is YFSETQ. The chain's CDR3 is CASSLEPQAVNEQFF. CDR3 bases: TGCGCCAGCAGCTTGGAACCCCAAGCGGTCAATGAGCAGTTCTTC.

The chain is built from TRBV24-1 and TRBJ2-4; D perhaps matches TRBD2 (6 bases). Per the germline V gene, CDR1 is KGHDR and CDR2 is SFDVKD. The CDR3 totals 17 residues. Trimming took off 4 bases at V and 0 bases at J, with 15 bases between the two ends. The DNA for the CDR3 is TGTGCCACCAGTGACAATTCTAGCGTCCGAGCCAAAAACATTCAGTACTTC. Translating it yields CATSDNSSVRAKNIQYF.

This clonotype was detected only a few times. The chain carries TRBV12-3 or TRBV12-4 and TRBJ1-5, with D uncertain. The CDR3 loop spans 15 amino acids. Trimming removed 5 bases at V and 0 bases at J, with 11 bases between. This CDR3 is CASSVRGYSNQPQHF. CDR3 nucleotide sequence: TGTGCCAGCAGTGTACGTGGGTATAGCAATCAGCCCCAGCATTTT.

A few counts support this clonotype. The chain combines TRBV12-3 or TRBV12-4 with TRBJ2-7; 9 bases are shared with TRBD1. CDR3 size: 14 residues. The junction had 7 bases not matched to a gene; V was cut back by 5 bases and J by 5 bases. As DNA, the CDR3 is TGTGCCAGCAGTCTGGGACAGGGTATCCACGAGCAGTACTTC. Its translation: CASSLGQGIHEQYF.

The CDR3 DNA reads TGTGCCATCAGTGATCAGGGAGCTGGCTACACCTTC. Translating gives CAISDQGAGYTF. The chain couples TRBV10-3 to TRBJ1-2, with D possibly being TRBD1 (5 bases). The CDR3 sequence is 12 residues long. V was pared by 3 bases and J by 7 bases, with 9 bases between. Germline V gives CDR1 ENHRY, CDR2 SYGVKD.